The 3 T cell receptor beta chains in this list originate from one sample, sequenced in a study of blood T cell repertoires in COVID-19. Only in-frame clones appear in the TCRdb table, and some are missing; sequencing was by immunoSEQ multiplex PCR. The table has 65,000 to 80,000 clones, roughly four fifths seen once. The sequencing sample was made of peripheral blood. The receptors stem from a human donor in a cohort sampled during active COVID-19.

The chain joins TRBV5-5 to TRBJ2-2; 9 bases agree with TRBD1. J was trimmed by 4 bases and V by 4 bases; bases with no gene match: 8. Germline CDR1 is SGHKS and CDR2 is YYEKEE (reference sequence). The CDR3 loop spans 16 amino acids. CDR3 sequence reads: CASSPEWTGATGELFF. CDR3 DNA: TGTGCCAGCAGCCCGGAGTGGACAGGGGCCACCGGGGAGCTGTTTTTT.

CDR3 residues: CASSRLAGSGTQYF. CDR3 in DNA: TGTGCCAGCAGCCGACTAGCGGGGAGTGGAACGCAGTATTTT. The gene calls are TRBV28 and TRBJ2-3; 11 nucleotides align to TRBD2. Germline CDR1 is MDHEN and CDR2 is SYDVKM. The trim removed 6 bases at V and 9 bases at J, leaving 8 bases unmatched. This CDR3 spans 14 amino acids.

The chain combines TRBV9 with TRBJ1-3, with 7 nucleotides matching TRBD1. Trimming cost V 4 bases and J 7 bases; bases outside gene matches: 20. This CDR3 spans 18 amino acids. CDR1 is SGDLS, CDR2 YYNGEE, per germline. The CDR3 coding sequence is TGTGCCAGCAGCCCACCCCCGGACAGGACCTTCTTTGGTAACACCATATATTTT. Amino acid sequence: CASSPPPDRTFFGNTIYF.